One T cell receptor beta chain is described in this entry. This record belongs to a study of cytomegalovirus exposure and HLA in healthy donors. The protocol was immunoSEQ multiplex PCR, while the TCRdb copy is restricted to in-frame clones and leaves out a portion. The profile shows some 150,000 clones, about 91% of them singletons. This sequence was found in a woman aged 18-29 years in good health and CMV-seropositive. The specimen was PBMCs.

The DNA for the CDR3 is TGCAGCGTTGATACGGGGGGGGGCACAGATACGCAGTATTTT. Its translation is CSVDTGGGTDTQYF. The chain uses TRBV29-1 and TRBJ2-3; 8 nucleotides align to TRBD2. The CDR3 contains 14 residues. With 3 bases clipped from V and 1 base from J, the junction kept 3 bases outside the gene matches. Germline CDR1 is SQVTM and CDR2 is ANQGSEA.